This is a list of T cell receptor beta chains from one sample in a study of shared clonotypes between healthy human individuals. Measured with immunoSEQ multiplex PCR; TCRdb has only the in-frame clones, and not every one. The data show approximately 2.5 million clones, over 85% seen once. Sequences were obtained from naive CD4+ T cells from PBMCs. Receptors originate from a man aged 18 to 35 in good health. Some clones in this sample may be carry-over from other donors' samples. CDR3s leave out the opening cysteine and the closing phenylalanine or tryptophan. Each record gives: CDR3 length, V gene, J gene, clone size, CDR3 protein. The size field is filled for only some rows; it gives once, few, many or a size class.

14	TRBV5-1	TRBJ2-1	once	ASSKAATGSYNEQF
10	TRBV11-3	TRBJ2-2	NA	ASSFGAGELF
10	TRBV5-6	TRBJ2-1	NA	ASSRDLSGQF
14	TRBV15	TRBJ1-5	NA	ATSWRQGISNQPQH
11	TRBV9	TRBJ1-2	NA	ASSVGQAYGYT
14	TRBV4-3	TRBJ1-3	NA	ASSQVVTGTGNTIY
12	TRBV19	TRBJ2-7	once	ASSRDRDSYEQY
11	TRBV5-1	TRBJ2-7	NA	ASKSGDGGEQY
11	TRBV7-2	TRBJ1-3	NA	ASSLSLGNTIY
16	TRBV15	TRBJ1-4	NA	ATSTGTGAAGGNEKLF
13	TRBV6-5	TRBJ2-7	NA	ASSYSPSGSYEQY
7	TRBV9	TRBJ2-7	NA	AWGFEQY
13	TRBV21-1	TRBJ2-4	NA	ASSLRILAKNIQY
12	TRBV6-5	TRBJ2-7	NA	ASSKDRGSYEQY
12	TRBV7-3	TRBJ2-3	NA	ASSQRGGTDTQY
13	TRBV7-8	TRBJ2-5	many	ASRSLAGGPETQY
13	TRBV28	TRBJ1-6	NA	ASSSPGQHNSPLH
12	TRBV28	TRBJ1-5	NA	ASTPGQQNQPQH
13	TRBV10-3	TRBJ1-5	NA	AISEFGGRNQPQH
9	TRBV30	TRBJ1-1	NA	AWSLNTEAF